This is a list of T cell receptor beta chains from one sample in a study of blood T cell repertoires in COVID-19. Sequenced by immunoSEQ multiplex PCR; TCRdb stores in-frame clones only, minus some. The sample gives about 100,000 clones, roughly 80% of which show up once; 13% is in the top ten. Sequenced: peripheral blood. All receptors derive from a man aged 50 or older with active or convalescent COVID-19. The CDR3 runs from the conserved cysteine through the conserved F or W. A D gene is named only where the DNA matches it firmly. Rows give clone size only sometimes, using once, few, many, or a class for an expanded clone.

cdr3_nt: TGTGCCACCAGTGATGGGGGCCATAGCAATCAGCCCCAGCATTTT
cdr3_aa: CATSDGGHSNQPQHF
d_call: -
clone_size: -
v_call: TRBV24-1
j_call: TRBJ1-5

cdr3_nt: TGTGCCAGCAGTTACTCGACCGGGACAGGCCAAGAGACCCAGTACTTC
cdr3_aa: CASSYSTGTGQETQYF
d_call: TRBD1
clone_size: few
v_call: TRBV6-5
j_call: TRBJ2-5

cdr3_nt: TGTGCCAGCAGCTTTAGGCTAGCGGGAGCTGGGGTCTACAATGAGCAGTTCTTC
cdr3_aa: CASSFRLAGAGVYNEQFF
d_call: TRBD2
clone_size: -
v_call: TRBV5-6
j_call: TRBJ2-1

cdr3_nt: TGTGCCACCAGCAGAGATCGGAGCTCGGGTACGCAGTATTTT
cdr3_aa: CATSRDRSSGTQYF
d_call: -
clone_size: -
v_call: TRBV15
j_call: TRBJ2-3

cdr3_nt: TGTGCCAGCAGCAACCAACCAACAGGGAGAGCCTACAATGAGCAGTTCTTC
cdr3_aa: CASSNQPTGRAYNEQFF
d_call: -
clone_size: -
v_call: TRBV9
j_call: TRBJ2-1

cdr3_nt: TGTGCCTGGAGTTTTGAGGGTGAAAAACTGTTTTTT
cdr3_aa: CAWSFEGEKLFF
d_call: -
clone_size: -
v_call: TRBV30
j_call: TRBJ1-4

cdr3_nt: TGTGCCAGCACCCCGGGACTAGCGGTGATGAATGAGCAGTTCTTC
cdr3_aa: CASTPGLAVMNEQFF
d_call: TRBD2
clone_size: -
v_call: TRBV6-5
j_call: TRBJ2-1

cdr3_nt: TGTGCCAGCAGCGTGACAGGGGGTCAGCCCCAGCATTTT
cdr3_aa: CASSVTGGQPQHF
d_call: TRBD1
clone_size: -
v_call: TRBV14
j_call: TRBJ1-5

cdr3_nt: TGTGCCAGCAGCTTGACTCCACCCTACGAGCAGTACTTC
cdr3_aa: CASSLTPPYEQYF
d_call: -
clone_size: -
v_call: TRBV5-6
j_call: TRBJ2-7

cdr3_nt: TGCGCCAGCAGCTTGGCAGGCCACTCTGGAAACACCATATATTTT
cdr3_aa: CASSLAGHSGNTIYF
d_call: -
clone_size: few
v_call: TRBV5-1
j_call: TRBJ1-3

cdr3_nt: TGCGCCAGCAGCCAGAGAGACAGGGGCGGCACAGATACGCAGTATTTT
cdr3_aa: CASSQRDRGGTDTQYF
d_call: TRBD1
clone_size: -
v_call: TRBV4-1
j_call: TRBJ2-3

cdr3_nt: TGTGCCAGCAGTGAAAGTACCAGAGGGCAGTATTTT
cdr3_aa: CASSESTRGQYF
d_call: -
clone_size: once
v_call: TRBV25-1
j_call: TRBJ2-3

cdr3_nt: TGCGCCAGCAGCCAACCCCGACTAGCGGGAGGGACTAACAATGAGCAGTTCTTC
cdr3_aa: CASSQPRLAGGTNNEQFF
d_call: TRBD2
clone_size: -
v_call: TRBV4-1
j_call: TRBJ2-1

cdr3_nt: TGTGCCACCAGTGCTCAGGGCTCTGGGGCCAACGTCCTGACTTTC
cdr3_aa: CATSAQGSGANVLTF
d_call: -
clone_size: -
v_call: TRBV24-1
j_call: TRBJ2-6

cdr3_nt: TGCGCCAGCAGCTTGTTGGGACAGGGGAACACCGGGGAGCTGTTTTTT
cdr3_aa: CASSLLGQGNTGELFF
d_call: TRBD1
clone_size: -
v_call: TRBV5-1
j_call: TRBJ2-2

cdr3_nt: TGTGCCACCAGTGAGAAGACAGGCAGCAGCTCCTATAATTCACCCCTCCACTTT
cdr3_aa: CATSEKTGSSSYNSPLHF
d_call: -
clone_size: -
v_call: TRBV24-1
j_call: TRBJ1-6

cdr3_nt: TGTGCCTGGAGTCAACTAGGACTAGCGGGGGTCGAGCAGTACTTC
cdr3_aa: CAWSQLGLAGVEQYF
d_call: TRBD2
clone_size: -
v_call: TRBV30
j_call: TRBJ2-7

cdr3_nt: TGTGCCAGCAGCGTGACTGGCAGGGGGAATGAGCAGTTCTTC
cdr3_aa: CASSVTGRGNEQFF
d_call: TRBD1
clone_size: -
v_call: TRBV5-6
j_call: TRBJ2-1

cdr3_nt: TGTGCCAGCAGTCTGGGTCCCTCCCCGGGGGAAGGTGAAGCTTTCTTT
cdr3_aa: CASSLGPSPGEGEAFF
d_call: -
clone_size: -
v_call: TRBV9
j_call: TRBJ1-1

cdr3_nt: TGTGCCTGGACTTGGGGCATGAACACTGAAGCTTTCTTT
cdr3_aa: CAWTWGMNTEAFF
d_call: -
clone_size: -
v_call: TRBV30
j_call: TRBJ1-1